This T cell receptor (beta chain) was recorded in a study of T cells in localized non-small cell lung cancer. In its sample, this clone was seen a few times. The CDR3 has 18 amino acids. Germline loops: CDR1 MNHGY, CDR2 SAAAGT. The junction had 17 bases not matched to a gene; V was cut back by 5 bases and J by 3 bases. Using immunoSEQ multiplex PCR, the repertoire was profiled, and TCRdb retains in-frame clones only, with some absent. Altogether 7,500 to 10,000 clones are present, less than 45% being singletons, with the ten largest covering 3.8%. The gene calls are TRBV6-8 and TRBJ2-5; 8 bases agree with TRBD1. The specimen was lymph node tissue, collected before any cancer treatment. The source of this sequence is a woman aged 40-70 years with stage I lung adenocarcinoma. The DNA for the CDR3 is TGTGCCAGCAGTGTGGCCCCGTACACAGGGGGAGAGAAAGAGACCCAGTACTTC. Translating it yields CASSVAPYTGGEKETQYF.